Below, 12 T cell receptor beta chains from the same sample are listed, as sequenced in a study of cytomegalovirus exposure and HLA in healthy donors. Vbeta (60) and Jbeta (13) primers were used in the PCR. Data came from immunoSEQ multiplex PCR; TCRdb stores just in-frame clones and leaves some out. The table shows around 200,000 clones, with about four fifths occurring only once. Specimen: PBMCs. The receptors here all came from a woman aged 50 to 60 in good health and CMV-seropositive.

CDR3 bases: TGTGCCAGCAGCCCCGATGACAGGAACACTGAAGCTTTCTTT. Amino acids: CASSPDDRNTEAFF. The chain is built from TRBV11-2 and TRBJ1-1; possible D gene TRBD1, 5 bases. The V end was cut by 5 bases, the J end by 1 base, with 11 bases between. This CDR3 is 14 amino acids long. The germline V gene encodes CDR1 SGHAT and CDR2 FQNNGV.

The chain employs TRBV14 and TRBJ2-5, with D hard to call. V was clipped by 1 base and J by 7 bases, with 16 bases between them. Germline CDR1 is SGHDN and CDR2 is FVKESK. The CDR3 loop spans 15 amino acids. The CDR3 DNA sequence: TGTGCCAGCAGCCAAGCGGCCCTCGTCTCGGGGACCCAGTACTTC. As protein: CASSQAALVSGTQYF.

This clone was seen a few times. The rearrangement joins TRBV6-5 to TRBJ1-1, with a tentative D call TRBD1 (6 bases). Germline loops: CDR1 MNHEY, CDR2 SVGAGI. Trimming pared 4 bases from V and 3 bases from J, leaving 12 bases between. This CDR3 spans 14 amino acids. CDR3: CASSFIQGDTEAFF. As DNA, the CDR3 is TGTGCCAGCAGTTTTATACAGGGTGACACTGAAGCTTTCTTT.

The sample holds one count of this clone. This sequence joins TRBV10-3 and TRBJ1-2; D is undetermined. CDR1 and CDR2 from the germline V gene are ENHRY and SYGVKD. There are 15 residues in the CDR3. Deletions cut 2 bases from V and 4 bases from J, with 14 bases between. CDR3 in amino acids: CAISELLPPLYGYTF. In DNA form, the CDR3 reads TGTGCCATCAGTGAGCTCCTACCCCCCCTCTATGGCTACACCTTC.

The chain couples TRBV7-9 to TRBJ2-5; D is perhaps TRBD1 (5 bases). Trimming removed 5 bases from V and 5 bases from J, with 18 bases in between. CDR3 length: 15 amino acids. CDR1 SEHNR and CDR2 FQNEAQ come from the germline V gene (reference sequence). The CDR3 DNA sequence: TGTGCCAGCAGCCGCCCCGTAGGGGTATGGGAGACCCAGTACTTC. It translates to CASSRPVGVWETQYF.

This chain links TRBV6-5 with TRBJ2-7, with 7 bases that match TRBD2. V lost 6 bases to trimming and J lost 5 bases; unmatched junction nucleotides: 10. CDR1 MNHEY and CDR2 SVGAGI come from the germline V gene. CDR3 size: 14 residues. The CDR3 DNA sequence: TGTGCCAGCAGCCCCACCCCGCGGGGGAACGAGCAGTACTTC. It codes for CASSPTPRGNEQYF.

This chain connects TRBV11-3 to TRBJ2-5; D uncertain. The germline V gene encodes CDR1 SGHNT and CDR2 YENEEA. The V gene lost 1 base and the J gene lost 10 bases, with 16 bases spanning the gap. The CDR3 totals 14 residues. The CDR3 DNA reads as TGTGCCAGCAGCTTAGCAGCGAGCTCCTTCGACCAGTACTTC. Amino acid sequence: CASSLAASSFDQYF.

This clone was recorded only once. The CDR3 region is CASSIEATPIYEQYF. The CDR3 nucleotides read TGTGCCAGTAGTATAGAGGCGACTCCGATCTACGAGCAGTACTTC. V is TRBV19 and J is TRBJ2-7; D remains ambiguous. The V end was cut by 0 bases, the J end by 3 bases, with 12 bases between. Germline loops: CDR1 LNHDA, CDR2 SQIVND (reference sequence). This CDR3 spans 15 amino acids.

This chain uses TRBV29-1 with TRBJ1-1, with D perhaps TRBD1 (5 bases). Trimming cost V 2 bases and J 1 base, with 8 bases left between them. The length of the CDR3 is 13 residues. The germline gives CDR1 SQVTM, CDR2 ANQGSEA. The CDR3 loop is CSVERQGNTEAFF. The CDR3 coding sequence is TGCAGCGTTGAAAGGCAGGGGAACACTGAAGCTTTCTTT. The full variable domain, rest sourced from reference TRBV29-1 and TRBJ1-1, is SAVISQKPSRDICQRGTSLTIQCQVDSQVTMMFWYRQQPGQSLTLIATANQGSEATYESGFVIDKFPISRPNLTFSTLTVSNMSPEDSSIYLCSVERQGNTEAFFGQGTRLTVV.

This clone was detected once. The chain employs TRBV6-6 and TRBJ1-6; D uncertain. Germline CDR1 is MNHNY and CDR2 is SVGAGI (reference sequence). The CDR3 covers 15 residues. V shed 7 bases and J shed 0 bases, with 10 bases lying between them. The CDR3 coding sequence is TGTGCCAGCATGTCGGGAAGCTCCTATAATTCACCCCTCCACTTT. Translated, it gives CASMSGSSYNSPLHF.

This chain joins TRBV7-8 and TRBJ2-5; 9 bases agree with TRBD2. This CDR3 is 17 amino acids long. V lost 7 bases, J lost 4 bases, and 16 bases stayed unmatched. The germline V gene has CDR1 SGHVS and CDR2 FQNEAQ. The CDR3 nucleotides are TGTGCCAGCACCCTCCGGGCGGGGGGGCGATTTGGAGAGACCCAGTACTTC. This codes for CASTLRAGGRFGETQYF. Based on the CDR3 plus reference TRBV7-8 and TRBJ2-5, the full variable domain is GAGVSQSPRYKVAKRGQDVALRCDPISGHVSLFWYQQALGQGPEFLTYFQNEAQLDKSGLPSDRFFAERPEGSVSTLKIQRTQQEDSAVYLCASTLRAGGRFGETQYFGPGTRLLVL.

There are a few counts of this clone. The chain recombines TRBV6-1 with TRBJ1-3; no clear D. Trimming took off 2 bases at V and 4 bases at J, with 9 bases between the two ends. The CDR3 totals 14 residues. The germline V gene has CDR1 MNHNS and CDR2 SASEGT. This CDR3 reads CASSESGRGNTIYF. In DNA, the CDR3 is TGTGCCAGCAGTGAAAGCGGTCGAGGAAACACCATATATTTT.